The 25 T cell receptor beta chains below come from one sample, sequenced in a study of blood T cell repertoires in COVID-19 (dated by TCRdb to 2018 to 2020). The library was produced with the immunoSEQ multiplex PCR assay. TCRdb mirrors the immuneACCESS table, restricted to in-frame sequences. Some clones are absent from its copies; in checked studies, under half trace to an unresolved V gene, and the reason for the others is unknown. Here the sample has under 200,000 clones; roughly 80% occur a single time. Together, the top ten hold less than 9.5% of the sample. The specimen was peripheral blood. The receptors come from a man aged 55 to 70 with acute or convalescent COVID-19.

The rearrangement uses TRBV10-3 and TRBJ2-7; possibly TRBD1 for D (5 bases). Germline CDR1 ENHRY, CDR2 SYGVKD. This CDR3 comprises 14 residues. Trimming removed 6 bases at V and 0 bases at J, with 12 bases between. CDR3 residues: CAIRGLTVSYEQYF. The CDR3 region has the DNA TGTGCCATCAGAGGTTTGACAGTCTCCTACGAGCAGTACTTC.

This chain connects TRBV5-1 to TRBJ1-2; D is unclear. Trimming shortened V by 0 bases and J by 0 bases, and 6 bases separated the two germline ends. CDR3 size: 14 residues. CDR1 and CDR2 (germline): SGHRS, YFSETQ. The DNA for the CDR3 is TGCGCCAGCAGCTTGGCAGGCCCTAACTATGGCTACACCTTC. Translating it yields CASSLAGPNYGYTF.

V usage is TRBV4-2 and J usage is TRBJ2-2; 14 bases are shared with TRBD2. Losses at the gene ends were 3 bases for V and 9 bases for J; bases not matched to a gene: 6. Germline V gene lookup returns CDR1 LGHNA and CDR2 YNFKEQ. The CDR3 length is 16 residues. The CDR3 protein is CASSQETSGGARELFF. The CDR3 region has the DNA TGTGCCAGCAGCCAGGAGACTAGCGGGGGGGCCCGGGAGCTGTTTTTT.

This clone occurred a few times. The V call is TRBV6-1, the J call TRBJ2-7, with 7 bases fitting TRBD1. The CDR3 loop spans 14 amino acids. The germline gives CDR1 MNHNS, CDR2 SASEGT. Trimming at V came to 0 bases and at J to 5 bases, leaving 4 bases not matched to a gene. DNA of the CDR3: TGTGCCAGCAGTGAAGCATACCAGGGGGACGAGCAGTACTTC. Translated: CASSEAYQGDEQYF.

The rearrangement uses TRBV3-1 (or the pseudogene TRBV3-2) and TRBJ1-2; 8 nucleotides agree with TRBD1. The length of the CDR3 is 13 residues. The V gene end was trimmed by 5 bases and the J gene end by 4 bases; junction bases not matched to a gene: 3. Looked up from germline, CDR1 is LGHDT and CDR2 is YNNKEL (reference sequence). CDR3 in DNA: TGTGCCAGCAGCGCTGGACAGGGCTATGGCTACACCTTC. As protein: CASSAGQGYGYTF.

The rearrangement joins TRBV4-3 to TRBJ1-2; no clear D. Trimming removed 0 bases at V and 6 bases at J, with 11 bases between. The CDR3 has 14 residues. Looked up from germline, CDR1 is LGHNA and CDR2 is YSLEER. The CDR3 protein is CASSQDRWAHGYTF. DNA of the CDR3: TGCGCCAGCAGCCAAGATAGATGGGCGCATGGCTACACCTTC.

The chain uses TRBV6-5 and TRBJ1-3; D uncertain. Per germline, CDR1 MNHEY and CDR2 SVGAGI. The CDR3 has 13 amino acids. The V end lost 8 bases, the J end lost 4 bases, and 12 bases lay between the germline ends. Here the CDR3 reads CASWWGAGNTIYF. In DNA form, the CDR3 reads TGTGCCAGCTGGTGGGGAGCCGGAAACACCATATATTTT.

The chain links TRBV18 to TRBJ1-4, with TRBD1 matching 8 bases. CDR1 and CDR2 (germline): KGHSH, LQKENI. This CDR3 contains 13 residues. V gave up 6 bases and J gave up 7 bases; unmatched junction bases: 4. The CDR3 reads CASSGQGAEKLFF. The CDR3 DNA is TGTGCCAGCTCTGGACAGGGTGCTGAAAAACTGTTTTTT.

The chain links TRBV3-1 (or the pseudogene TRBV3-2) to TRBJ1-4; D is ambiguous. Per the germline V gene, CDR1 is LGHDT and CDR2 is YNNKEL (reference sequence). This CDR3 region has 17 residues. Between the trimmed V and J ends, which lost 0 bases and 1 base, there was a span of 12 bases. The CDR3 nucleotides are TGTGCCAGCAGCCAAGATTGGGAGCAGGAAACTAATGAAAAACTGTTTTTT. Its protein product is CASSQDWEQETNEKLFF.

CDR3 residues: CAWSVTRSTDTQYF. In DNA, the CDR3 is TGTGCCTGGAGTGTCACTAGATCCACAGATACGCAGTATTTT. J is TRBJ2-3 and V is TRBV30; perhaps TRBD2 as D (5 bases). CDR3 length: 14 residues. V lost 0 bases and J 2 bases, leaving 9 bases between the germline ends. Looked up from germline, CDR1 is GTSNPN and CDR2 is SVGIG (reference sequence).

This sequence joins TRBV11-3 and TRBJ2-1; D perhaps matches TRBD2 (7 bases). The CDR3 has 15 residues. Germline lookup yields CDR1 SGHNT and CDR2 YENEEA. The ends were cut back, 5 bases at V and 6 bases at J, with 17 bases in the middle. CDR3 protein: CASSPLEGGGNEQFF. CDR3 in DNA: TGTGCCAGCAGCCCACTTGAGGGGGGGGGCAATGAGCAGTTCTTC.

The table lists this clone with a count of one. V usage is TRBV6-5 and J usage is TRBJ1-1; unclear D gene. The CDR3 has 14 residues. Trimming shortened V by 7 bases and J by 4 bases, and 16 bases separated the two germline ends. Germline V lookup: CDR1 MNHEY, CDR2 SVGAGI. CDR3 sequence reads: CASTPRGVVTEAFF. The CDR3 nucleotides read TGTGCCAGCACCCCACGGGGAGTAGTCACTGAAGCTTTCTTT.

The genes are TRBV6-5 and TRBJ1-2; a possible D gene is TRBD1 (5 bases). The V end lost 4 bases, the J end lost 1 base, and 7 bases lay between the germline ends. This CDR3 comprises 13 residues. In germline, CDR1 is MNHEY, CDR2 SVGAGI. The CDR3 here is CASSFDSNYGYTF. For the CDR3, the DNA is TGTGCCAGCAGTTTTGACAGTAACTATGGCTACACCTTC.

The CDR3 sequence is CAWSVPRTGGSGFVKNIQYF. CDR3 coding DNA: TGTGCCTGGAGTGTACCTAGGACAGGGGGCTCTGGATTCGTCAAAAACATTCAGTACTTC. V is TRBV30 and J is TRBJ2-4; 11 positions match TRBD1. CDR1 and CDR2 from the germline V gene are GTSNPN and SVGIG (reference sequence). The length of the CDR3 is 20 residues. Losses at the gene ends were 0 bases for V and 3 bases for J; bases not matched to a gene: 16.

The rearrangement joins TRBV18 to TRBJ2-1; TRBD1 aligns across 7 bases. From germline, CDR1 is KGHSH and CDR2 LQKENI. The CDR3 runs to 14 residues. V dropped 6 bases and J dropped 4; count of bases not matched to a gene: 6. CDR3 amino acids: CASSPGQLYNEQFF. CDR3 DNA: TGTGCCAGCTCTCCGGGACAGCTATACAATGAGCAGTTCTTC.

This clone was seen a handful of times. The chain's CDR3 is CASSPSAITGGTTPLHF. The CDR3 bases are TGTGCCAGCTCACCGTCAGCCATTACAGGGGGCACGACACCCCTCCACTTT. The gene calls are TRBV18 and TRBJ1-6, with TRBD1 matching 9 bases. The V gene's germline CDR1 is KGHSH and CDR2 LQKENI. The CDR3 consists of 17 residues. Unmatched junction bases numbered 14, after V lost 3 bases and J lost 11 bases.

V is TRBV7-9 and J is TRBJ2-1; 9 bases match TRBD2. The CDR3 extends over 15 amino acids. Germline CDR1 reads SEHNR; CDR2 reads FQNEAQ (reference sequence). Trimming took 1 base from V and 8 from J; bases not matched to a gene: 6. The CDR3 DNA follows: TGTGCCAGCAGCTTAGGAGCGGGGGGCTTAGATGAGCAGTTCTTC. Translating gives CASSLGAGGLDEQFF.

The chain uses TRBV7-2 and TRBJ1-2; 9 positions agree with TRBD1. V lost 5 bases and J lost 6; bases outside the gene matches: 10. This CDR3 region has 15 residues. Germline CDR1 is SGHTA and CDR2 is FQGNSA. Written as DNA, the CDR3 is TGTGCCAGCAGCCCCAGGGACAGGGTATTGCATGGCTACACCTTC. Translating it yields CASSPRDRVLHGYTF.

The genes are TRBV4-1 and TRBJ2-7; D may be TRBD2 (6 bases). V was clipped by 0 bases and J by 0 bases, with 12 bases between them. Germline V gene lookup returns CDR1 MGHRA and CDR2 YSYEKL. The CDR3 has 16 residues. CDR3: CASSQDPRESSYEQYF. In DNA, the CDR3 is TGCGCCAGCAGCCAAGATCCCCGGGAGAGCTCCTACGAGCAGTACTTC.

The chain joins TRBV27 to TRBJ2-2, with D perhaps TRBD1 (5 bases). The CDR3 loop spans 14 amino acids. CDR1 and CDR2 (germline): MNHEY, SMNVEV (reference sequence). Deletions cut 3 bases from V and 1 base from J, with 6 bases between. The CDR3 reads CASSLGQNTGELFF. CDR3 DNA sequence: TGTGCCAGCAGTTTGGGGCAGAACACCGGGGAGCTGTTTTTT.

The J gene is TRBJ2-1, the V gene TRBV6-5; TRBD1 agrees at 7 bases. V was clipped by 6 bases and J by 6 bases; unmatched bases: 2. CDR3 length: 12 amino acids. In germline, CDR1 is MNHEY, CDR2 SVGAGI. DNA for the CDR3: TGTGCCAGCAGGGGGGACAGCAATGAGCAGTTCTTC. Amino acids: CASRGDSNEQFF.

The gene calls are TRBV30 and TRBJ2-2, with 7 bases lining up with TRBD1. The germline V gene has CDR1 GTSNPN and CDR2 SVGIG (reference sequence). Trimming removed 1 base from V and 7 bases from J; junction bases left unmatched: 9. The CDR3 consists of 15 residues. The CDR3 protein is CAWSAMTGLIGELFF. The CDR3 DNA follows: TGTGCCTGGAGTGCAATGACAGGGTTAATCGGGGAGCTGTTTTTT.

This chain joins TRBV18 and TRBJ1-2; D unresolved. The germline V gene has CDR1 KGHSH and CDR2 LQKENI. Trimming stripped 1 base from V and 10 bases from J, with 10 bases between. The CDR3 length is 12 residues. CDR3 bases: TGTGCCAGCTCACCACAGGCAGAGGTCTACACCTTC. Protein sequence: CASSPQAEVYTF.

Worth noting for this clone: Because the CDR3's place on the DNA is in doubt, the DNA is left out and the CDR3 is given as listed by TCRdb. CDR3 protein: CASSILGQGRRGYTF. The chain links TRBV27 to TRBJ1-2; no check of the table's D call, TRBD1, against the DNA was made. The CDR3 contains 15 residues when both ends are counted. Germline values: CDR1 MNHEY, CDR2 SMNVEV (reference sequence).

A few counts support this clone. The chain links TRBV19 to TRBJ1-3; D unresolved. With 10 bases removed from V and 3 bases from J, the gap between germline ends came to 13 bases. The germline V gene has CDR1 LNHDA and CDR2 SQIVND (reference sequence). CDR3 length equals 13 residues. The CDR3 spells CATTEGLGNTIYF. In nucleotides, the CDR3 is TGTGCCACCACTGAGGGCCTTGGAAACACCATATATTTT.